By sample fraction, the clone carrying this T cell receptor (beta chain) is medium-sized. The antigen is unknown. Trimming pared 8 bases from V and 0 bases from J, leaving 17 bases between. Germline loops: CDR1 MRHNA, CDR2 SNTAGT. This CDR3 has 16 amino acids. These data originate in a study of early T cells in non-severe SARS-CoV-2 infection. Study-wide findings and caveats: Database matching using VDJdb favored anti-spike CD8 responses, with private and CD4 specificities left missing.

cDNA molecules, individually, were tagged with unique molecular identifiers. TCRdb re-analysed the 5' RACE reads in MiXCR, keeping a single row per CDR3 protein. This sample has more than 15,000 distinct CDR3 sequences; around 6.1% occur once, and the top ten carry over 5.5%. The chain has TRBV6-4 and TRBJ1-5; TRBD1 is a possible D gene (5 bases). This clonotype was sampled from an adult who was a healthcare worker with PCR-confirmed SARS-CoV-2 infection or an uninfected control (not recorded which). The sequencing here drew on whole blood, taken at baseline. CDR3 sequence: CASGENRPYSNQPQHF. DNA of the CDR3: TGTGCCAGCGGCGAAAACAGGCCTTATAGCAATCAGCCCCAGCATTTT.